This T cell receptor (beta chain) comes out of a study of shared clonotypes between healthy human individuals. The V end was cut by 0 bases, the J end by 5 bases, with 14 bases between. Germline CDR1 and CDR2: SGHRS and YFSETQ. The CDR3 covers 15 residues. Sorted-subset replicate PCRs used around 200 ng of genomic DNA. This amount corresponded to tens of thousands of T cell genomes. Sequencing used immunoSEQ multiplex PCR; TCRdb keeps in-frame clones, though not all of them. The profile shows roughly 2,500,000 clones, 93% of them singletons. This TCR derives from a man between 18 and 29 years old in good health. Some clones in this sample may be carry-over from other donors' samples. V is TRBV5-1 and J is TRBJ2-5; D is undetermined. The sample consisted of naive CD4+ T cells from PBMCs. Subset described: CD45RA+ positively selected. The CDR3 reads CASSLEGLERETQYF. CDR3 coding DNA: TGCGCCAGCAGCTTGGAAGGGTTGGAGAGGGAGACCCAGTACTTC.